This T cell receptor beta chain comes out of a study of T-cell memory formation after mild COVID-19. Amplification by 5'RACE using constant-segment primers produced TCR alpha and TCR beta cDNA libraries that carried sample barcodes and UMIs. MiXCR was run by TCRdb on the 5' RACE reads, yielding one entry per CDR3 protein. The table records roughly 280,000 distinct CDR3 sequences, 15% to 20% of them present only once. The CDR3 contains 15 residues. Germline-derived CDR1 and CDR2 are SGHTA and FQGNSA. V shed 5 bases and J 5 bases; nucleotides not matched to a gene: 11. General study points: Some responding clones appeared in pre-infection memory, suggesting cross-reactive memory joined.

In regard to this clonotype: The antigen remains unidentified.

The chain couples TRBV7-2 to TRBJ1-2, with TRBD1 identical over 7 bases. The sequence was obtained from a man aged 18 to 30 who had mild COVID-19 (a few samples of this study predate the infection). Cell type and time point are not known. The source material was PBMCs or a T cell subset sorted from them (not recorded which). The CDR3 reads CASSPQQGIGYGYTF. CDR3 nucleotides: TGTGCCAGCAGCCCTCAACAGGGGATTGGGTATGGCTACACCTTC.